This is a list of T cell receptor beta chains from one sample in a study of cytomegalovirus exposure and HLA in healthy donors. Repertoires were generated with immunoSEQ multiplex PCR, while TCRdb's copy carries only in-frame clones and drops some. The sample table includes about 170,000 clones. Sequences were obtained from PBMCs. Receptor source: a woman aged 60-70 years in good health and CMV-seronegative. CDR3s include the opening cysteine and the closing phenylalanine or tryptophan.

V gene | CDR3 protein
TRBV4-1 | CASSLRAGWDEQYF
TRBV7-3 | CASSIDNQETQYF
TRBV13 | CASSSLGGGSGYTF
TRBV7-9 | CASSLVGGRQYNEQFF
TRBV5-1 | CASRVRTGIVNTEAFF
TRBV6-1 | CASSVAGTPTQYF
TRBV13 | CASSPEGNSYEQYF
TRBV18 | CASSPSQEYGYTF
TRBV5-6 | CASSLAGRGESGNTIYF
TRBV5-4 | CASSPSGRAPYNEQFF
TRBV5-1 | CASSSYRGPTGTSGEGYTF
TRBV7-9 | CASSFRDSANTGELFF
TRBV5-1 | CASSLYRSGANVLTF
TRBV14 | CASSQDLWSSGMNTEAFF
TRBV6-1 | CATLDRPLGQFF
TRBV5-4 | CASSFGGSSSYEQYF
TRBV6-5 | CASSGSRNQPQHF
TRBV29-1 | CSVGPGTGSREQYF
TRBV10-3 | CAISESLGQGAYEQYF
TRBV7-2 | CASSSQQGARTGYTF
TRBV7-9 | CASRSGTGGNSPLHF
TRBV7-7 | CASSPSGTPGNTIYF
TRBV5-4 | CASSRAPGQAPNTEAFF
TRBV27 | CASRPLQGYGELFF
TRBV6-1 | CASSDSRQGFSEAFF
TRBV14 | CASSLRTARLDTEAFF
TRBV5-4 | CASSPWPDRGSEKLFF
TRBV7-9 | CASSTPPRGRGTDTQYF
TRBV10-3 | CAIRDRYNEKLFF
TRBV5-4 | CASSLLSGADTEAFF